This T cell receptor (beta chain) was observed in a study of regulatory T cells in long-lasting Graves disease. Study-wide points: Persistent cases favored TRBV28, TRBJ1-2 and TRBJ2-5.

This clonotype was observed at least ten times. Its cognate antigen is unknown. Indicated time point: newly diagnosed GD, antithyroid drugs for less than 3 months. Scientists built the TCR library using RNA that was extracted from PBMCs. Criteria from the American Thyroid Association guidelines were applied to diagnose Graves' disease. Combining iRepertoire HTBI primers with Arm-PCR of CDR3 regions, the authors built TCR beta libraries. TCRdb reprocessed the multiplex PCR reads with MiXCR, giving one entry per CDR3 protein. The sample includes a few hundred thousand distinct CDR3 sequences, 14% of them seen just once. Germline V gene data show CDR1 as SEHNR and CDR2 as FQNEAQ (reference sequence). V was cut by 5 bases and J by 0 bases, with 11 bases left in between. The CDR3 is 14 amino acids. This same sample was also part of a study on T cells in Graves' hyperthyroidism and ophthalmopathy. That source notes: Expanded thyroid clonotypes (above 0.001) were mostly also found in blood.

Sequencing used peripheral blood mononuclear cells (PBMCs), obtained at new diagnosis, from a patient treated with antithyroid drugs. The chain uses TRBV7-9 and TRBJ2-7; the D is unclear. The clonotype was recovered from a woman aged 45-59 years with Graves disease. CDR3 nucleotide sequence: TGTGCCAGCAGCACGAGCAGTGCCTCCTACGAGCAGTACTTC. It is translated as CASSTSSASYEQYF.